The T cell receptor beta chain described here comes from a study of T cell responses to AZD1222 COVID-19 vaccine. General study findings and limits: Donors skewed white British and female; clonal diversity was possibly underestimated. Samples come after the peak T cell response, not at day 14.

Of note for this clone: Its target is not known.

Only in-frame clones appear in the TCRdb table, and some are missing; sequencing was by immunoSEQ multiplex PCR. In the table there are approximately 150,000 clones, over 90% of which are singletons. The CDR3 runs to 16 residues. V gave up 4 bases and J gave up 7 bases; unmatched junction bases: 8. The germline V gene has CDR1 LGHDT and CDR2 YNNKEL (reference sequence). The sequence derives from an adult in good health. The chain has TRBV3-1 (or the pseudogene TRBV3-2) and TRBJ2-1, with 12 positions matching TRBD2. This specimen was peripheral blood, taken on day 0 of MenACWY control vaccination. The CDR3 DNA follows: TGTGCCAGCAGCCCCTCAACTAGCGGGAGGAGGAATGAGCAGTTCTTC. This translates into CASSPSTSGRRNEQFF.